The T cell receptor beta chain under discussion was sequenced for a study of blood T cell repertoires in COVID-19. Study as a whole: Acute and convalescent COVID-19 specimens originated in the United States, Italy and Spain. Nucleic acid was either cDNA or gDNA, and it came from T cells, B-cell-depleted T cells, or PBMCs.

V lost 3 bases and J 0 bases, leaving 6 bases between the germline ends. The length of the CDR3 is 13 residues. Germline V gives CDR1 SGHRS, CDR2 YFSETQ. Per the original methods: Counts of nucleated cells, estimated from reference gene primer amplification, were obtained. Using immunoSEQ multiplex PCR, the repertoire was profiled, and TCRdb retains in-frame clones only, with some absent. V, J and clone size were drawn from that table, and D and trimming were deduced from the DNA. Of about 120,000 clones in the sample, 70% to 90% were seen once. The receptor's source is a human donor in a cohort sampled during active COVID-19. The chain is built from TRBV5-1 and TRBJ2-5, with a tentative D call TRBD1 (5 bases). Input material: peripheral blood. The CDR3 spells CASSYRYQETQYF. CDR3 nucleotide sequence: TGCGCCAGCAGCTACAGGTACCAAGAGACCCAGTACTTC. Variable domain in full (rest from reference TRBV5-1 and TRBJ2-5): KAGVTQTPRYLIKTRGQQVTLSCSPISGHRSVSWYQQTPGQGLQFLFEYFSETQRNKGNFPGRFSGRQFSNSRSEMNVSTLELGDSALYLCASSYRYQETQYFGPGTRLLVL.